This T cell receptor (beta chain) was recorded in a study of blood T cells in healthy people across ages (dated by TCRdb to between 2014 and 2017). General notes on the study: In model experiments, template switching captured about one uniquely barcoded TCR beta cDNA molecule for every two T cells. For two donors (one aged 18 to 29 and one aged 80 or older), the study analyzed two additional independent replicas of 1 million unique cDNA reads from the same blood draw. Four age groups were formed from the donors: young (average approximately 15 years), middle-aged (approximately 39), aged (approximately 60) and long-lived (around 82). To avoid experimental bias, donors of different ages were randomly spread across the sequencing lanes. Using deep sequencing normalized with unique cDNA molecular identifiers, the study measured how TCR beta repertoire diversity changes with age. Study-wide findings and limitations: Since profiling was done on bulk unsorted PBMCs, naive and antigen-experienced compartments could not be conclusively compared. The percentage of naive T cells measured by flow cytometry correlated strongly with observed TCR beta diversity. Because the CMV infection status of the donors was unknown, age-related changes in expanded clonotypes may potentially have been confounded. As age increased, observed TCR beta diversity per million T cells dropped in a roughly linear way, and a significant reduction was already evident by age about 40. Compared with the aged group, the long-lived group had more naive CD4+ T cells, fewer expanded clones and increased TCR diversity, a pattern suggesting age selection. Total diversity estimates from one million sequenced T cells were considered lower bounds and underestimates.

This clonotype appeared a few times. This receptor's antigen is unknown. No base quality values were provided; no much bigger clone lies one nucleotide off. Library prep was done by 5' RACE. The listed sequencing device is Illumina HiSeq 2500. A second roughly 6 to 11 cycle PCR used a sample-barcoded 5' primer and a J-beta primer mix. A template-switch 5' adaptor carrying 12 random nucleotides introduced a unique molecular identifier onto each TCR beta cDNA molecule. Each sample yielded at least 3 million CDR3-containing paired-end reads. All of the RNA was converted into first-strand cDNA using the Mint cDNA synthesis kit, with a TRBC-specific oligonucleotide serving as the primer. All cDNA was treated with uracil-DNA glycosylase and then went through a first 18-cycle PCR with the universal primers M1SS and BC2_uni_R. Concerning the study's data processing: For normalization, 1 million high-quality reads were randomly selected from each sample, with every read carrying a distinct molecular identifier. Instead of being binned into consensus sequences, reads with shared molecular identifiers were discarded. MiTCR, set to a Q25 quality threshold and the strictest error-elimination algorithm, was used for CDR3 identification, clonotype clustering and error correction. A nonparametric unseen species model using Euler transformation provided a lower-bound estimate of total TCR beta diversity. TCRdb took the public reads, trimmed them with fastp at Q25, ran MiXCR for clone calling and kept in-frame beta chains. Rows are unified per CDR3 protein, each entry keeping the most common DNA and genes. The V and J calls and clone size are TCRdb's, not the authors'. Recorded for this sample are about a million distinct CDR3 sequences; around 48% of them occurred a single time. Roughly 13% of the sample lies in the top ten.

Systemically healthy Caucasian individuals from Russia, 35 to 50 in total and aged about 6 to 100 years, were included as donors. Around 10 milliliters of peripheral blood were collected from each donor into EDTA-treated Vacutainer tubes. PBMCs were isolated by Ficoll-Paque density-gradient centrifugation, with at least 7 million obtained per sample. Trizol reagent was used to extract total RNA from the PBMCs, yielding at least 5 micrograms per sample. For every donor, flow cytometry on a PBMC aliquot measured the percentage of naive CD45RAhigh/CD27high T cells. The sequenced sample was blood. The receptor comes from a young man in good health.

The CDR3 amino acid sequence is: CSASAGGVGDEQYF. The bases are TGCAGTGCTTCCGCGGGCGGGGTGGGGGACGAGCAGTACTTC. Here the chain combines TRBV20-1 and TRBJ2-7; TRBD2 is a weak D gene call, 6 bases matching. Trimming removed 5 bases from V and 5 bases from J, leaving 19 bases between the germline ends. CDR1 and CDR2, per the germline V gene (reference sequence), are DFQATT and SNEGSKA. The CDR3, from cysteine to phenylalanine, totals 14 residues. Of the read, only the CDR3 DNA is kept; its 42 bases are in frame from base 1.